This T cell receptor beta chain originates from a study of cytomegalovirus exposure and HLA in healthy donors. This CDR3 is 14 amino acids long. CDR1 and CDR2 from the germline V gene are MNHEY and SMNVEV (reference sequence). Trimming took 6 bases from V and 6 from J, leaving 18 bases between them. Study conclusions and caveats: Researchers counted some 150 TCR beta chains as cytomegalovirus-associated.

On this clone itself: Antigen unknown.

Use of 60 Vbeta and 13 Jbeta primers characterized the PCR. Data came from immunoSEQ multiplex PCR; TCRdb stores just in-frame clones and leaves some out. The sample has about 160,000 clones; roughly 79% are singletons. Sequencing was carried out using PBMCs. The genes are TRBV27 and TRBJ2-7; tentatively, D is TRBD2 (5 bases). This receptor was taken from a man aged 40-50 years in good health and CMV-seronegative. CDR3 in DNA: TGTGCCAGCAGCCCCCGGCGGGCTCCGGGCGAGCAGTACGTC. Encoded protein: CASSPRRAPGEQYV.